The clone carrying this T cell receptor beta chain was counted only a few times. As yet, its antigen is unknown. The authors extracted RNA and reverse transcribed it into cDNA as the sequencing template. This table comes from immunoSEQ multiplex PCR, and its TCRdb copy is limited to in-frame clones, with some not included. The sample holds 100,000 to 130,000 clones, 50% to 60% seen once. These data originate in a study of CD8+ T cells in alopecia areata. Samples from alopecia areata patients were lesional scalp punch biopsies and peripheral blood. CDR3 size: 14 residues. The V gene lost 0 bases and the J gene lost 2 bases, with 9 bases spanning the gap. The germline gives CDR1 SGDLS, CDR2 YYNGEE. Whole-study results and caveats: Normal skin contains resident alphabeta T cells, and these are also sequenced in scalp samples.

The source is a human donor with alopecia areata. The V gene is TRBV9, the J gene TRBJ2-7; D uncertain. Material: NKG2D-low CD8+ T cells sorted from blood. For the CDR3, the DNA is TGTGCCAGCAGCGTAGGGGGTAAACCCTACGAGCAGTACTTC. Its translation: CASSVGGKPYEQYF.